One and the same sample provided the 24 T cell receptor beta chains below, sequenced in a study of T-cell memory formation after mild COVID-19. TCRdb processed the 5' RACE reads anew with MiXCR; each CDR3 protein has one entry. The repertoire holds 450,000 to 650,000 distinct CDR3 sequences, with about 22% as singletons. The sequencing input was PBMCs or a T cell subset sorted from them (not recorded which). These receptors all come from an adult woman who had mild COVID-19 (a few samples of this study predate the infection). Cell type and time point are not known.

This clonotype was observed a handful of times. The rearrangement joins TRBV4-1 to TRBJ2-3, with D tentatively TRBD2 (6 bases). This CDR3 comprises 17 residues. Germline CDR1 is MGHRA and CDR2 is YSYEKL. V was cut by 0 bases and J by 1 base, with 14 bases left in between. Here the CDR3 reads CASSQDRKRARTDTQYF. The DNA for the CDR3 is TGCGCCAGCAGCCAAGATCGCAAGCGGGCCCGCACAGATACGCAGTATTTT.

The chain joins TRBV4-1 to TRBJ2-7, with D perhaps given as TRBD1 or TRBD2 (6 bases each). This CDR3 contains 15 residues. Germline values: CDR1 MGHRA, CDR2 YSYEKL. V lost 1 base to trimming and J lost 2 bases, with 12 bases between them. CDR3 in amino acids: CASSQAPGEAYEQYF. The DNA of the CDR3 is TGCGCCAGCAGCCAAGCCCCAGGGGAGGCCTACGAGCAGTACTTC.

This clonotype was found a few times. The chain combines TRBV4-1 with TRBJ2-5; D possibly corresponds to TRBD2 (6 bases). The ends were cut back, 0 bases at V and 7 bases at J, with 15 bases in the middle. From germline, CDR1 is MGHRA and CDR2 YSYEKL. The CDR3 is 15 residues long. CDR3 bases: TGCGCCAGCAGCCAAGATAGGGGACTCATCCGGACCCAGTACTTC. This codes for CASSQDRGLIRTQYF.

The chain is built from TRBV24-1 and TRBJ2-7; 12 bases map to TRBD2. The ends lost 4 bases at V and 3 bases at J; junction bases unmatched: 9. CDR1 and CDR2 from the germline V gene are KGHDR and SFDVKD. This CDR3 is 17 amino acids long. This CDR3 reads CATSDPDKTSGSYEQYF. In DNA form, the CDR3 reads TGTGCCACCAGTGACCCTGACAAGACTAGCGGGAGCTACGAGCAGTACTTC.

The rearrangement joins TRBV20-1 to TRBJ2-1; 9 bases align to TRBD2. The CDR3 is 17 amino acids. Germline trimming cut 0 bases from V and 6 bases from J; bases unmatched to any gene: 12. Germline CDR1 reads DFQATT; CDR2 reads SNEGSKA (reference sequence). CDR3 residues: CSARDLSDSGGINEQFF. In DNA form, the CDR3 reads TGCAGTGCTAGAGATCTCTCGGACAGCGGGGGGATCAATGAGCAGTTCTTC.

This clonotype was seen only a few times. This sequence joins TRBV6-1 and TRBJ1-5; 7 bases line up with TRBD1. This CDR3 has 15 residues. The V gene end was trimmed by 2 bases and the J gene end by 4 bases; junction bases not matched to a gene: 5. Germline CDR1 is MNHNS and CDR2 is SASEGT. The CDR3 DNA reads TGTGCCAGCAGTGAACAGGGGGGGTTGAATCAGCCCCAGCATTTT. It translates to CASSEQGGLNQPQHF.

This chain links TRBV7-2 with TRBJ2-2; D is ambiguous. V was pared by 4 bases and J by 7 bases, with 7 bases between. Germline V gives CDR1 SGHTA, CDR2 FQGNSA. There are 12 residues in the CDR3. Here the CDR3 reads CASSSRRGELFF. The CDR3 region has the DNA TGTGCCAGCAGCTCACGCCGCGGGGAGCTGTTTTTT.

This clonotype was picked up many times. The CDR3 coding sequence is TGTGCCAGCAGCTCTAGCGGGGAGCCATACAATGAGCAGTTCTTC. Translating gives CASSSSGEPYNEQFF. This rearrangement joins TRBV7-2 to TRBJ2-1; 9 nucleotides agree with TRBD2. J lost 4 bases, V lost 4 bases, and 5 bases had no gene match. This CDR3 region has 15 residues. CDR1 is SGHTA and CDR2 is FQGNSA in the germline V gene.

This sequence joins TRBV7-9 and TRBJ2-7; D unclear. The CDR3 is made up of 14 amino acids. Germline-derived CDR1 and CDR2 are SEHNR and FQNEAQ (reference sequence). V dropped 1 base and J dropped 7 bases, with 14 bases sitting between them. Here the CDR3 reads CASSLGFGSEEQYF. CDR3 in DNA: TGTGCCAGCAGCTTAGGCTTTGGCTCGGAGGAGCAGTACTTC. The complete variable domain, with remaining parts taken from reference TRBV7-9 and TRBJ2-7, reads DTGVSQNPRHKITKRGQNVTFRCDPISEHNRLYWYRQTLGQGPEFLTYFQNEAQLEKSRLLSDRFSAERPKGSFSTLEIQRTEQGDSAMYLCASSLGFGSEEQYFGPGTRLTVT.

This clonotype was detected only a few times. The chain couples TRBV6-6 to TRBJ2-2, with TRBD1 as a possible D gene (5 bases). The CDR3 extends over 16 amino acids. With 4 bases removed from V and 2 bases from J, the gap between germline ends came to 14 bases. Germline CDR1 is MNHNY and CDR2 is SVGAGI (reference sequence). The CDR3, as DNA: TGTGCCAGCAGTTCCCTCGCGACAGTTAACACCGGGGAGCTGTTTTTT. It specifies CASSSLATVNTGELFF.

This clonotype was detected a few times. The chain links TRBV20-1 to TRBJ1-1; 9 bases line up with TRBD1. The V and J ends lost 0 bases and 5 bases, in that order; junction bases with no gene match: 4. CDR3 length equals 14 residues. The germline gives CDR1 DFQATT, CDR2 SNEGSKA (reference sequence). CDR3 nucleotides: TGCAGTGCTAGAGATTTAGGGACAGGGACTGAAGCTTTCTTT. Translated, it gives CSARDLGTGTEAFF.

The gene calls are TRBV29-1 and TRBJ2-3; possible D gene TRBD2, 5 bases. Trimming removed 3 bases at V and 1 base at J, with 11 bases between. This CDR3 contains 14 residues. Germline CDR1 SQVTM, CDR2 ANQGSEA. CDR3 in amino acids: CSVEALGGTDTQYF. The CDR3 DNA reads TGCAGCGTTGAGGCCCTCGGGGGCACAGATACGCAGTATTTT.

The chain links TRBV29-1 to TRBJ1-2, with a weak D call TRBD1 (6 bases). The CDR3 is 12 amino acids. Per the germline V gene, CDR1 is SQVTM and CDR2 is ANQGSEA. The germline V and J ends were trimmed by 7 bases and 5 bases, with 14 bases remaining between them. Here the CDR3 DNA reads TGCAGCGCCCAGGGGCCGGCTTATGGCTACACCTTC. This gives the protein CSAQGPAYGYTF.

CDR3 region: CASSSGGVADTQYF. The CDR3 DNA follows: TGTGCCAGCAGCTCGGGGGGCGTCGCAGATACGCAGTATTTT. This chain uses TRBV11-2 with TRBJ2-3; D possibly corresponds to TRBD2 (7 bases). CDR1 and CDR2 (germline): SGHAT, FQNNGV. This CDR3 contains 14 residues. V lost 4 bases, J lost 4 bases, and 12 bases lay in between.

The chain joins TRBV19 to TRBJ2-7; 8 nucleotides agree with TRBD1. V lost 5 bases, J lost 3 bases, and 6 bases stayed unmatched. Germline CDR1 LNHDA, CDR2 SQIVND (reference sequence). This CDR3 is built from 14 residues. In DNA form, the CDR3 reads TGTGCCAGTAGTCTACAGGGGGGAGGCTACGAGCAGTACTTC. The encoded protein is CASSLQGGGYEQYF. Combining the CDR3 with reference TRBV19 and TRBJ2-7 gives the whole variable domain DGGITQSPKYLFRKEGQNVTLSCEQNLNHDAMYWYRQDPGQGLRLIYYSQIVNDFQKGDIAEGYSVSREKKESFPLTVTSAQKNPTAFYLCASSLQGGGYEQYFGPGTRLTVT.

This clonotype showed up just a few times. This sequence joins TRBV3-1 and TRBJ1-1; unclear D gene. The CDR3 runs 14 residues. Deletions cut 4 bases from V and 1 base from J, with 10 bases between. CDR1 and CDR2 (germline): LGHDT, YNNKEL (reference sequence). CDR3 nucleotide sequence: TGTGCCAGCAGCCCTCTGGCAACGAACACTGAAGCTTTCTTT. As protein: CASSPLATNTEAFF.

The chain combines TRBV7-2 with TRBJ2-1, with 9 bases lining up with TRBD2. The CDR3 is 14 residues long. V lost 3 bases, J lost 7 bases, and 4 bases stayed unmatched. The germline gives CDR1 SGHTA, CDR2 FQGNSA. CDR3 DNA: TGTGCCAGCAGCTTTAGCGGGAGTTTAAATGAGCAGTTCTTC. Encoded protein: CASSFSGSLNEQFF.

This clonotype was counted ten times or more. The chain employs TRBV11-2 and TRBJ2-2; unclear D gene. V gave up 6 bases and J gave up 0 bases, with 5 bases separating them. Per the germline V gene, CDR1 is SGHAT and CDR2 is FQNNGV. The length of the CDR3 is 13 residues. CDR3 in amino acids: CASSRTNTGELFF. The CDR3 DNA reads as TGTGCCAGCAGTCGCACGAACACCGGGGAGCTGTTTTTT.

This clonotype was seen a handful of times. The chain joins TRBV3-1 to TRBJ1-1; D call uncertain. The CDR3 has 15 residues. The V gene's germline CDR1 is LGHDT and CDR2 YNNKEL (reference sequence). V lost 3 bases and J lost 0, with 11 bases in between. The CDR3 spells CASSHAGLMNTEAFF. In DNA, the CDR3 is TGTGCCAGCAGCCATGCAGGACTGATGAACACTGAAGCTTTCTTT.

In its sample, this clonotype was seen a few times. The chain couples TRBV7-8 to TRBJ2-3, with 8 bases identical to TRBD2. The V and J ends lost 1 base and 6 bases, in that order; junction bases with no gene match: 9. The CDR3 runs to 16 residues. Per germline, CDR1 SGHVS and CDR2 FQNEAQ. The CDR3 loop reads CASSLGGRSFGDTQYF. Here the CDR3 DNA reads TGTGCCAGCAGCTTAGGCGGGAGGAGCTTCGGGGATACGCAGTATTTT.

This clonotype was counted only a few times. This chain joins TRBV15 and TRBJ2-7; D might be TRBD2 (6 bases). V dropped 10 bases and J dropped 5 bases, with 15 bases sitting between them. From germline, CDR1 is LNHNV and CDR2 YYDKDF (reference sequence). The CDR3 contains 12 residues. CDR3 nucleotides: TGTGCCAGCAAGCACACGGGGGACGAGCAGTACTTC. Protein product: CASKHTGDEQYF.

The J gene is TRBJ2-2, the V gene TRBV7-2; D remains unclear. V lost 1 base to trimming and J lost 7 bases, with 10 bases between them. The length of the CDR3 is 14 residues. Germline CDR1 reads SGHTA; CDR2 reads FQGNSA. This CDR3 reads CASSLEAAGGELFF. The CDR3 nucleotides are TGTGCCAGCAGCTTAGAGGCAGCTGGCGGGGAGCTGTTTTTT.

The J gene is TRBJ1-1, the V gene TRBV29-1; a weak D match, TRBD1 (6 bases). The CDR3 spans 12 residues. CDR1 SQVTM and CDR2 ANQGSEA come from the germline V gene. The V end lost 7 bases, the J end lost 2 bases, and 11 bases lay between the germline ends. The CDR3 sequence: CSAKQGNTEAFF. The CDR3 DNA reads TGCAGCGCGAAACAGGGAAACACTGAAGCTTTCTTT.

This clonotype appeared a few times. This chain links TRBV3-1 with TRBJ2-3, with TRBD2 matching 8 bases. After removal of 4 bases from V and 0 bases from J, the junction contained 9 bases not matched to a gene. Germline lookup yields CDR1 LGHDT and CDR2 YNNKEL (reference sequence). There are 17 residues in the CDR3. The CDR3 loop is CASSRLTGGVSTDTQYF. The CDR3 nucleotides are TGTGCCAGCAGCCGACTTACCGGGGGGGTTAGCACAGATACGCAGTATTTT.